The rows below give T cell receptor beta chains drawn from one sample of a study of regulatory T cells in long-lasting Graves disease. One entry per CDR3 protein results from TCRdb running MiXCR on the multiplex PCR reads. The sample shows around 400,000 distinct CDR3 sequences, 21% of them seen only once. The specimen comprised peripheral blood mononuclear cells (PBMCs), sampled when the disease was refractory, from a patient treated with antithyroid drugs. The receptors come from a female donor with Graves disease. Both conserved end residues are part of each CDR3. Fields, in order: clone size, J gene, V gene, D gene, CDR3 protein, CDR3 DNA. A D gene is named only where the DNA matches it firmly. Clone size is not always given. Where it is, it says once, few, many or a class for expanded clones.

clone size: .
J gene: TRBJ1-1
V gene: TRBV7-9
D gene: TRBD1
CDR3 protein: CASSTWDRNTEAFF
CDR3 DNA: TGTGCCAGCAGCACCTGGGACAGAAACACTGAAGCTTTCTTT

clone size: .
J gene: TRBJ2-7
V gene: TRBV18
D gene: TRBD2
CDR3 protein: CASSPNSPPLAGPYEQYF
CDR3 DNA: TGTGCCAGCTCACCGAATTCCCCGCCTCTAGCGGGGCCCTACGAGCAGTACTTC

clone size: .
J gene: TRBJ2-2
V gene: TRBV14
D gene: TRBD1
CDR3 protein: CASSHAGGPTGELFF
CDR3 DNA: TGTGCCAGCAGCCACGCAGGGGGACCCACCGGGGAGCTGTTTTTT

clone size: .
J gene: TRBJ1-1
V gene: TRBV7-9
D gene: .
CDR3 protein: CASSLAGRGTEAFF
CDR3 DNA: TGTGCCAGCAGCTTAGCAGGGAGGGGCACTGAAGCTTTCTTT

clone size: .
J gene: TRBJ2-5
V gene: TRBV28
D gene: .
CDR3 protein: CASSPQVETQYF
CDR3 DNA: TGTGCCAGCAGTCCCCAGGTAGAGACCCAGTACTTC

clone size: .
J gene: TRBJ2-5
V gene: TRBV6-5
D gene: .
CDR3 protein: CASSYSAGGRETQYF
CDR3 DNA: TGTGCCAGCAGTTACTCTGCAGGGGGGAGGGAGACCCAGTACTTC

clone size: .
J gene: TRBJ2-7
V gene: TRBV3-1
D gene: TRBD1
CDR3 protein: CASSQATGEIYEQYF
CDR3 DNA: TGTGCCAGCAGCCAAGCGACAGGGGAAATCTACGAGCAGTACTTC

clone size: many
J gene: TRBJ2-5
V gene: TRBV7-2
D gene: .
CDR3 protein: CASSIPRGTAEETQYF
CDR3 DNA: TGTGCCAGCAGCATACCCAGGGGGACTGCAGAAGAGACCCAGTACTTC

clone size: many
J gene: TRBJ2-7
V gene: TRBV28
D gene: .
CDR3 protein: CASRVAGSYEQHF
CDR3 DNA: TGTGCCAGCAGAGTGGCAGGTTCTTACGAGCAGCACTTC

clone size: .
J gene: TRBJ2-3
V gene: TRBV5-1
D gene: TRBD2
CDR3 protein: CASSQLAVPDTQYF
CDR3 DNA: TGCGCCAGCAGCCAGCTAGCGGTCCCAGATACGCAGTATTTT

clone size: many
J gene: TRBJ1-1
V gene: TRBV2
D gene: .
CDR3 protein: CAGKTANTEAFF
CDR3 DNA: TGTGCCGGGAAGACGGCGAACACTGAAGCTTTCTTT

clone size: many
J gene: TRBJ2-7
V gene: TRBV10-3
D gene: .
CDR3 protein: CAISVNREDEQYF
CDR3 DNA: TGTGCCATCAGTGTAAACAGGGAAGACGAGCAGTACTTC

clone size: .
J gene: TRBJ2-7
V gene: TRBV20-1
D gene: TRBD1
CDR3 protein: CSAIGQGPGEQYF
CDR3 DNA: TGCAGTGCGATCGGACAGGGTCCTGGTGAGCAGTACTTC

clone size: few
J gene: TRBJ1-1
V gene: TRBV9
D gene: .
CDR3 protein: CASSVGGITNTEAFF
CDR3 DNA: TGTGCCAGCAGCGTAGGAGGGATCACGAACACTGAAGCTTTCTTT

clone size: .
J gene: TRBJ2-5
V gene: TRBV7-9
D gene: .
CDR3 protein: CASSPLPGQQETQYF
CDR3 DNA: TGTGCCAGCAGCCCCCTGCCCGGGCAACAAGAGACCCAGTACTTC

clone size: many
J gene: TRBJ2-7
V gene: TRBV2
D gene: TRBD2
CDR3 protein: CASSNPSSGAHYEQYF
CDR3 DNA: TGTGCCAGCAGTAATCCGTCTAGCGGAGCTCACTACGAGCAGTACTTC

clone size: many
J gene: TRBJ2-5
V gene: TRBV18
D gene: .
CDR3 protein: CASSPQGMETQYF
CDR3 DNA: TGTGCCAGCTCACCACAGGGGATGGAGACCCAGTACTTC

clone size: many
J gene: TRBJ2-1
V gene: TRBV20-1
D gene: TRBD2
CDR3 protein: CSASLAGEGNEQFF
CDR3 DNA: TGCAGTGCTAGCCTAGCGGGAGAAGGCAATGAGCAGTTCTTC

clone size: few
J gene: TRBJ1-1
V gene: TRBV19
D gene: TRBD1
CDR3 protein: CASSHLPGTGIEAFF
CDR3 DNA: TGTGCCAGTAGTCACCTACCCGGGACAGGGATTGAAGCTTTCTTT

clone size: many
J gene: TRBJ1-5
V gene: TRBV2
D gene: .
CDR3 protein: CASTHQYSNQPQHF
CDR3 DNA: TGTGCCAGCACTCACCAATATAGCAATCAGCCCCAGCATTTT

clone size: .
J gene: TRBJ1-3
V gene: TRBV25-1
D gene: .
CDR3 protein: CASSETGTGNTIYF
CDR3 DNA: TGTGCCAGCAGTGAAACAGGTACTGGAAACACCATATATTTT

clone size: many
J gene: TRBJ2-2
V gene: TRBV28
D gene: .
CDR3 protein: CASNQDNTGELFF
CDR3 DNA: TGTGCCAGCAACCAAGACAACACCGGGGAGCTGTTTTTT

clone size: few
J gene: TRBJ2-7
V gene: TRBV7-9
D gene: .
CDR3 protein: CASSNNRDNEQYF
CDR3 DNA: TGTGCCAGCAGCAACAACAGGGACAACGAGCAGTACTTC

clone size: .
J gene: TRBJ2-5
V gene: TRBV6-5
D gene: .
CDR3 protein: CASSSFSTTSQTQYF
CDR3 DNA: TGTGCCAGCAGTTCCTTTTCGACTACCAGCCAGACCCAGTACTTC

clone size: many
J gene: TRBJ2-5
V gene: TRBV6-1
D gene: TRBD1
CDR3 protein: CASSGHRGETQYF
CDR3 DNA: TGTGCCAGCAGTGGCCACAGGGGGGAGACCCAGTACTTC

clone size: .
J gene: TRBJ2-2
V gene: TRBV28
D gene: .
CDR3 protein: CASKEYGTGELFF
CDR3 DNA: TGTGCCAGCAAGGAGTATGGGACCGGGGAGCTGTTTTTT

clone size: many
J gene: TRBJ1-1
V gene: TRBV20-1
D gene: .
CDR3 protein: CSARRRADTEAFF
CDR3 DNA: TGCAGTGCTAGACGTAGGGCGGACACTGAAGCTTTCTTT

clone size: few
J gene: TRBJ2-7
V gene: TRBV10-3
D gene: TRBD2
CDR3 protein: CAMGRGSTYEQYF
CDR3 DNA: TGTGCCATGGGGCGGGGGTCGACCTACGAGCAGTACTTC

clone size: .
J gene: TRBJ2-1
V gene: TRBV27
D gene: .
CDR3 protein: CASSFGGPYNEQFF
CDR3 DNA: TGTGCCAGCAGTTTTGGTGGGCCCTACAATGAGCAGTTCTTC

clone size: .
J gene: TRBJ2-5
V gene: TRBV10-3
D gene: .
CDR3 protein: CAIRATAQETQYF
CDR3 DNA: TGTGCCATCAGAGCGACGGCTCAAGAGACCCAGTACTTC

clone size: .
J gene: TRBJ2-2
V gene: TRBV18
D gene: TRBD1
CDR3 protein: CASSPTPTGRNTGELFF
CDR3 DNA: TGTGCCAGCTCACCGACTCCGACAGGGAGGAACACCGGGGAGCTGTTTTTT

clone size: .
J gene: TRBJ2-7
V gene: TRBV3-1
D gene: TRBD1
CDR3 protein: CASSRTGGVYEQYF
CDR3 DNA: TGTGCCAGCAGCCGGACAGGGGGAGTCTACGAGCAGTACTTC

clone size: .
J gene: TRBJ1-3
V gene: TRBV12-3/TRBV12-4
D gene: .
CDR3 protein: CASSFFTGSGNTIYF
CDR3 DNA: TGTGCCAGCAGTTTCTTTACAGGCTCTGGAAACACCATATATTTT

clone size: .
J gene: TRBJ2-1
V gene: TRBV7-2
D gene: .
CDR3 protein: CASSLSTGSYNEQFF
CDR3 DNA: TGTGCCAGCAGCTTATCGACGGGCTCCTACAATGAGCAGTTCTTC

clone size: few
J gene: TRBJ1-1
V gene: TRBV7-9
D gene: .
CDR3 protein: CASSSDLGTEAFF
CDR3 DNA: TGTGCCAGCAGCTCAGACCTGGGGACTGAAGCTTTCTTT

clone size: few
J gene: TRBJ1-3
V gene: TRBV3-1
D gene: .
CDR3 protein: CASSLREGNTIYF
CDR3 DNA: TGTGCCAGCAGCCTCAGGGAGGGAAACACCATATATTTT

clone size: many
J gene: TRBJ2-5
V gene: TRBV7-8
D gene: TRBD2
CDR3 protein: CASSKLAPETQYF
CDR3 DNA: TGTGCCAGCAGCAAACTAGCGCCCGAGACCCAGTACTTC

clone size: .
J gene: TRBJ2-7
V gene: TRBV7-9
D gene: .
CDR3 protein: CASSPGDFGFEKYF
CDR3 DNA: TGTGCCAGCAGCCCCGGTGATTTTGGTTTTGAGAAGTACTTC

clone size: .
J gene: TRBJ1-6
V gene: TRBV9
D gene: .
CDR3 protein: CASSLGRPNSPLHF
CDR3 DNA: TGTGCCAGCAGCTTGGGACGTCCCAATTCACCCCTCCACTTT

clone size: few
J gene: TRBJ1-2
V gene: TRBV10-3
D gene: .
CDR3 protein: CAISERSSPAERGGYTF
CDR3 DNA: TGTGCCATCAGTGAGCGGAGCAGCCCCGCCGAACGGGGTGGCTACACCTTC

clone size: .
J gene: TRBJ1-1
V gene: TRBV20-1
D gene: .
CDR3 protein: CSAEKDRGAFF
CDR3 DNA: TGCAGTGCGGAGAAAGACCGTGGAGCTTTCTTT

clone size: .
J gene: TRBJ2-1
V gene: TRBV6-1
D gene: .
CDR3 protein: CASSSGGLYNEQFF
CDR3 DNA: TGTGCCAGCAGCTCAGGAGGGCTATACAATGAGCAGTTCTTC

clone size: .
J gene: TRBJ2-7
V gene: TRBV4-1
D gene: .
CDR3 protein: CASSHRDRGGYEQYF
CDR3 DNA: TGCGCCAGCAGCCACCGCGACAGGGGAGGGTACGAGCAGTACTTC

clone size: few
J gene: TRBJ2-3
V gene: TRBV6-1
D gene: .
CDR3 protein: CASSDGVTDTQYF
CDR3 DNA: TGTGCCAGCAGTGATGGTGTGACAGATACGCAGTATTTT

clone size: many
J gene: TRBJ2-7
V gene: TRBV13
D gene: TRBD2
CDR3 protein: CASSLAPSGNGYEQYF
CDR3 DNA: TGTGCCAGCAGCTTAGCCCCTAGCGGGAATGGCTACGAGCAGTACTTC

clone size: .
J gene: TRBJ1-6
V gene: TRBV3-1
D gene: .
CDR3 protein: CASSQGSRGPHSPLHF
CDR3 DNA: TGTGCCAGCAGCCAAGGCAGCAGGGGACCTCATTCACCCCTCCACTTT

clone size: .
J gene: TRBJ2-7
V gene: TRBV20-1
D gene: TRBD2
CDR3 protein: CSARDSTSGSYEQYF
CDR3 DNA: TGCAGTGCTAGAGATTCCACTAGCGGGAGCTACGAGCAGTACTTC

clone size: once
J gene: TRBJ1-2
V gene: TRBV4-1
D gene: TRBD1
CDR3 protein: CASSQDRTGGSEGYTF
CDR3 DNA: TGCGCCAGCAGCCAAGATCGAACAGGGGGCTCGGAGGGCTACACCTTC

clone size: many
J gene: TRBJ2-5
V gene: TRBV7-9
D gene: .
CDR3 protein: CASSIPETARMETQYF
CDR3 DNA: TGTGCCAGCAGCATTCCCGAGACAGCCCGGATGGAGACCCAGTACTTC

clone size: .
J gene: TRBJ1-5
V gene: TRBV20-1
D gene: .
CDR3 protein: CSASHAGKHYSNQPQHF
CDR3 DNA: TGCAGTGCCAGTCATGCCGGGAAACATTATAGCAATCAGCCCCAGCATTTT

clone size: once
J gene: TRBJ2-5
V gene: TRBV20-1
D gene: .
CDR3 protein: CSARRQAQYF
CDR3 DNA: TGCAGTGCTAGACGACAGGCCCAGTACTTC

clone size: few
J gene: TRBJ1-3
V gene: TRBV14
D gene: .
CDR3 protein: CASSQNRVTGNTIYF
CDR3 DNA: TGTGCCAGCAGCCAAAACAGGGTAACTGGAAACACCATATATTTT

clone size: many
J gene: TRBJ2-7
V gene: TRBV27
D gene: TRBD2
CDR3 protein: CASSSTGLAGNSYEQYF
CDR3 DNA: TGTGCCAGCAGCAGTACGGGACTAGCGGGAAATTCCTACGAGCAGTACTTC